One and the same sample provided the 29 T cell receptor beta chains below, sequenced in a study of blood T cell repertoires in COVID-19. Measured with immunoSEQ multiplex PCR; TCRdb has only the in-frame clones, and not every one. Altogether over 150,000 clones are present, over 75% being singletons, with the ten largest covering 15% to 20%. Specimen: peripheral blood. These receptor sequences come from a man over 45 with COVID-19, enrolled during active disease.

J is TRBJ2-3 and V is TRBV10-3; 7 bases agree with TRBD2. Germline CDR1 ENHRY, CDR2 SYGVKD. The V and J ends lost 3 bases and 0 bases, in that order; junction bases with no gene match: 12. The CDR3 sequence is 18 residues long. The CDR3 loop reads CAISDQASGDLSTDTQYF. The CDR3, as DNA: TGTGCCATCAGTGACCAGGCTAGCGGAGACCTAAGCACAGATACGCAGTATTTT.

The V gene is TRBV7-9, the J gene TRBJ2-6, with TRBD2 identical over 7 bases. Germline V gives CDR1 SEHNR, CDR2 FQNEAQ (reference sequence). V was pared by 4 bases and J by 1 base, with 7 bases of the junction left unmatched. This CDR3 has 17 residues. DNA for the CDR3: TGTGCCAGCAGCTCCATACGGGGGGAGTCTGGGGCCAACGTCCTGACTTTC. This sequence encodes CASSSIRGESGANVLTF.

This chain uses TRBV19 with TRBJ1-5; the D gene is possibly TRBD1 (5 bases). Germline loops: CDR1 LNHDA, CDR2 SQIVND (reference sequence). The V gene lost 5 bases and the J gene lost 3 bases, with 11 bases spanning the gap. The CDR3 spans 14 residues. The CDR3 region has the DNA TGTGCCAGTAGTGGCCGACAGCCCAATCAGCCCCAGCATTTT. This sequence encodes CASSGRQPNQPQHF.

This sequence joins TRBV9 and TRBJ2-1, with a possible D match to TRBD1 (6 bases). Germline CDR1 reads SGDLS; CDR2 reads YYNGEE. The CDR3 is 13 amino acids. The V and J ends lost 0 bases and 12 bases respectively, with 13 bases between them. The CDR3: CASSVDRWGRQFF. The CDR3 bases are TGTGCCAGCAGCGTAGATCGATGGGGGCGGCAGTTCTTC.

The chain recombines TRBV28 with TRBJ2-1; D not certain. CDR3 length: 17 amino acids. Germline V gene sequence: CDR1 MDHEN, CDR2 SYDVKM. V was trimmed by 7 bases and J by 3 bases, leaving 22 bases between them. The CDR3 protein is CASTFNAEPEVYNEQFF. The CDR3 DNA is TGTGCCAGCACATTCAATGCCGAACCTGAGGTCTACAATGAGCAGTTCTTC.

The rearrangement joins TRBV29-1 to TRBJ2-1, with 11 bases aligning to TRBD2. This CDR3 contains 14 residues. The ends lost 7 bases at V and 2 bases at J; junction bases unmatched: 4. CDR1 and CDR2 from the germline V gene are SQVTM and ANQGSEA. The CDR3 DNA is TGCAGCGCTACACTAGCGGGAGCCTACAATGAGCAGTTCTTC. This codes for CSATLAGAYNEQFF.

The V gene is TRBV11-2, the J gene TRBJ2-7; maybe TRBD1 (6 bases). V was cut by 2 bases and J by 9 bases, with 23 bases left in between. Per the germline V gene, CDR1 is SGHAT and CDR2 is FQNNGV. This CDR3 region has 16 residues. The CDR3 coding sequence is TGTGCCAGCAGCTTAAGCCCCTCGGACAGTTTGTTTGGGCAGTACTTC. It encodes CASSLSPSDSLFGQYF.

This chain links TRBV28 with TRBJ2-3; 7 nucleotides align to TRBD1. The CDR3 is 15 residues long. V lost 3 bases, J lost 2 bases, and 5 bases stayed unmatched. Germline values: CDR1 MDHEN, CDR2 SYDVKM. CDR3 DNA sequence: TGTGCCAGCAGTTTTTTGGGACAGAACACAGATACGCAGTATTTT. It translates to CASSFLGQNTDTQYF.

The chain employs TRBV7-2 and TRBJ2-1; a possible D gene is TRBD2 (5 bases). CDR3 length: 13 residues. V was cut by 6 bases and J by 9 bases, with 15 bases left in between. The V gene's germline CDR1 is SGHTA and CDR2 FQGNSA. The CDR3 DNA is TGTGCCAGCAGACCCCGAGAGGGCGGTGAGCAGTTCTTC. Translating gives CASRPREGGEQFF.

The chain uses TRBV3-1 (or the pseudogene TRBV3-2) and TRBJ2-7; 7 positions agree with TRBD2. The length of the CDR3 is 14 residues. CDR1 and CDR2 from the germline V gene are LGHDT and YNNKEL (reference sequence). The junction had 3 bases not matched to a gene; V was cut back by 4 bases and J by 0 bases. CDR3 loop: CASSLGTTSYEQYF. CDR3 DNA sequence: TGTGCCAGCAGCCTGGGGACTACCTCCTACGAGCAGTACTTC.

CDR3 region: CATSDSGPSTDTQYF. Written as DNA, the CDR3 is TGTGCCACCAGTGATTCCGGTCCTAGCACAGATACGCAGTATTTT. This chain joins TRBV24-1 and TRBJ2-3; D is unclear. Germline values: CDR1 KGHDR, CDR2 SFDVKD. The CDR3 has 15 residues. Trimming shortened V by 2 bases and J by 0 bases, and 8 bases separated the two germline ends.

This rearrangement joins TRBV10-2 to TRBJ2-7; maybe TRBD2 (6 bases). Trimming removed 5 bases at V and 6 bases at J, with 17 bases between. The CDR3 is 14 residues long. The germline gives CDR1 WSHSY, CDR2 SAAADI. CDR3 sequence: CASSNLGSSGEQYF. In DNA form, the CDR3 reads TGCGCCAGCAGTAACCTCGGGAGCTCGGGCGAGCAGTACTTC.

This chain joins TRBV9 and TRBJ1-5; D remains unclear. The CDR3 consists of 17 residues. V lost 4 bases and J lost 2, with 19 bases in between. Germline CDR1 is SGDLS and CDR2 is YYNGEE. CDR3 amino acids: CASSPGGSGIGNQPQHF. The CDR3 DNA sequence: TGTGCCAGCAGCCCCGGAGGCAGCGGGATTGGCAATCAGCCCCAGCATTTT.

The chain recombines TRBV5-6 with TRBJ1-1; D remains ambiguous. The CDR3 covers 14 residues. V gave up 0 bases and J gave up 12 bases, with 18 bases separating them. Germline CDR1 SGHDT, CDR2 YYEEEE. The CDR3 is CASSLGPTQETPFF. In DNA form, the CDR3 reads TGTGCCAGCAGCTTGGGACCAACCCAGGAAACCCCTTTCTTT.

This chain joins TRBV15 and TRBJ2-1, with a possible D match to TRBD2 (6 bases). With 2 bases removed from V and 0 bases from J, the gap between germline ends came to 14 bases. The CDR3 is made up of 17 amino acids. Per the germline V gene, CDR1 is LNHNV and CDR2 is YYDKDF (reference sequence). In DNA, the CDR3 is TGTGCCACCAGCAGATCCGTAGCGGCGAGCTCCTACAATGAGCAGTTCTTC. Its translation is CATSRSVAASSYNEQFF.

This sequence joins TRBV7-2 and TRBJ2-7; TRBD1 agrees at 9 bases. Germline V gene data show CDR1 as SGHTA and CDR2 as FQGNSA. The V and J ends lost 1 base and 1 base, in that order; junction bases with no gene match: 8. This CDR3 is built from 17 residues. DNA for the CDR3: TGTGCCAGCAGCTTAGTGGGTGGGACAGGGAATTCCTACGAGCAGTACTTC. Amino acids: CASSLVGGTGNSYEQYF.

Only a few counts were recorded for this clone. The chain carries TRBV5-1 and TRBJ1-2; D is unclear. The CDR3 contains 15 residues. V gave up 0 bases and J gave up 7 bases, with 16 bases separating them. Germline V lookup: CDR1 SGHRS, CDR2 YFSETQ. CDR3 nucleotide sequence: TGCGCCAGCAGCTTGGTACCCGACTCTCCTGGTGGCTACACCTTC. Protein: CASSLVPDSPGGYTF.

The CDR3 DNA follows: TGCGCCAGCAGCCATGTCTACGGAGGGCGGGTAGAAAAACTGTTTTTT. Translating gives CASSHVYGGRVEKLFF. The chain has TRBV4-3 and TRBJ1-4, with D uncertain. From germline, CDR1 is LGHNA and CDR2 YSLEER. The CDR3 contains 16 residues. With 3 bases removed from V and 8 bases from J, the gap between germline ends came to 19 bases.

This clone was counted only a few times. The chain has TRBV10-3 and TRBJ1-5; TRBD1 matches at 10 bases. Germline V gives CDR1 ENHRY, CDR2 SYGVKD. The V segment lost 6 bases and the J segment 7 bases; nucleotides outside the gene matches: 12. This CDR3 is 16 amino acids long. In DNA form, the CDR3 reads TGTGCCATCAGCGCCGGGACAGGGGACCCTGGGCAGCCCCAGCATTTT. Its translation: CAISAGTGDPGQPQHF.

The chain carries TRBV9 and TRBJ1-1; the D gene is possibly TRBD1 (5 bases). Germline CDR1 SGDLS, CDR2 YYNGEE. The CDR3 has 14 amino acids. The V gene lost 4 bases and the J gene lost 1 base, with 11 bases spanning the gap. The CDR3 bases are TGTGCCAGCAGCTTCGATCAGGGGAACACTGAAGCTTTCTTT. Translated, it gives CASSFDQGNTEAFF.

The chain joins TRBV10-3 to TRBJ2-5; 10 nucleotides match TRBD2. This CDR3 is 14 amino acids long. Germline CDR1 ENHRY, CDR2 SYGVKD. With 9 bases clipped from V and 5 bases from J, the junction kept 9 bases outside the gene matches. The CDR3 loop is CAIAGGPEFETQYF. CDR3 bases: TGTGCCATAGCGGGGGGGCCTGAGTTTGAGACCCAGTACTTC.

The chain is built from TRBV12-3 or TRBV12-4 and TRBJ2-1, with 9 positions matching TRBD1. This CDR3 comprises 13 residues. Unmatched junction bases numbered 6, after V lost 6 bases and J lost 9 bases. CDR3 bases: TGTGCCAGCAGACCTACAGGGGGCGTTGAGCAGTTCTTC. It translates to CASRPTGGVEQFF.

V is TRBV6-5 and J is TRBJ2-7, with TRBD2 as a possible D gene (5 bases). V shed 4 bases and J shed 0 bases, with 13 bases lying between them. Germline CDR1 MNHEY, CDR2 SVGAGI. The length of the CDR3 is 15 residues. The CDR3 loop reads CASSLRRTSSYEQYF. In DNA form, the CDR3 reads TGTGCCAGCAGTTTACGGAGGACGAGCTCCTACGAGCAGTACTTC.

The chain joins TRBV9 to TRBJ2-7, with TRBD1 identical over 10 bases. Germline V CDR1 and CDR2: SGDLS, YYNGEE. This CDR3 comprises 15 residues. J was trimmed by 5 bases and V by 3 bases; bases with no gene match: 8. CDR3 in amino acids: CASSGQGARANEQYF. CDR3 DNA: TGTGCCAGCAGCGGACAGGGGGCCCGCGCTAACGAGCAGTACTTC.

The rearrangement uses TRBV5-3 and TRBJ2-6; D gene unclear. TRBV5-3 is flagged as an ORF with uncertain function. This CDR3 spans 16 amino acids. With 0 bases removed from V and 0 bases from J, the gap between germline ends came to 7 bases. Here the CDR3 DNA reads TGTGCCAGAAGCTTGGCCGTGTGCTCTGGGGCCAACGTCCTGACTTTC. Encoded protein: CARSLAVCSGANVLTF.

This chain joins TRBV7-8 and TRBJ2-7; 8 positions agree with TRBD1. The CDR3 spans 14 residues. Germline lookup yields CDR1 SGHVS and CDR2 FQNEAQ. The V and J ends lost 4 bases and 2 bases, in that order; junction bases with no gene match: 4. The CDR3, as DNA: TGTGCCAGCAGCTCCAGGGACAGGACCTACGAGCAGTACTTC. Translated: CASSSRDRTYEQYF.

V usage is TRBV5-4 and J usage is TRBJ2-3; D is ambiguous. Germline loops: CDR1 SGHNT, CDR2 YYREEE (reference sequence). V lost 4 bases to trimming and J lost 3 bases, with 6 bases between them. The length of the CDR3 is 12 residues. The CDR3 region is CASSLYTDTQYF. As DNA, the CDR3 is TGTGCCAGCAGCCTATATACAGATACGCAGTATTTT.

The chain combines TRBV5-1 with TRBJ2-5; possible D gene TRBD1, 7 bases. Between the trimmed V and J ends, which lost 4 bases and 5 bases, there was a span of 18 bases. Germline V gene lookup returns CDR1 SGHRS and CDR2 YFSETQ. The CDR3 runs 15 residues. The CDR3 is CASSVQGGTSETQYF. CDR3 nucleotides: TGCGCCAGCAGCGTTCAGGGGGGAACCTCGGAGACCCAGTACTTC.

J is TRBJ1-6 and V is TRBV5-6; D is undetermined. The germline V gene encodes CDR1 SGHDT and CDR2 YYEEEE. CDR3 length: 15 amino acids. Trimming took off 0 bases at V and 4 bases at J, with 8 bases between the two ends. The CDR3 DNA follows: TGTGCCAGCAGCTTGGGGGAGGGTTATAATTCACCCCTCCACTTT. Translating it yields CASSLGEGYNSPLHF.